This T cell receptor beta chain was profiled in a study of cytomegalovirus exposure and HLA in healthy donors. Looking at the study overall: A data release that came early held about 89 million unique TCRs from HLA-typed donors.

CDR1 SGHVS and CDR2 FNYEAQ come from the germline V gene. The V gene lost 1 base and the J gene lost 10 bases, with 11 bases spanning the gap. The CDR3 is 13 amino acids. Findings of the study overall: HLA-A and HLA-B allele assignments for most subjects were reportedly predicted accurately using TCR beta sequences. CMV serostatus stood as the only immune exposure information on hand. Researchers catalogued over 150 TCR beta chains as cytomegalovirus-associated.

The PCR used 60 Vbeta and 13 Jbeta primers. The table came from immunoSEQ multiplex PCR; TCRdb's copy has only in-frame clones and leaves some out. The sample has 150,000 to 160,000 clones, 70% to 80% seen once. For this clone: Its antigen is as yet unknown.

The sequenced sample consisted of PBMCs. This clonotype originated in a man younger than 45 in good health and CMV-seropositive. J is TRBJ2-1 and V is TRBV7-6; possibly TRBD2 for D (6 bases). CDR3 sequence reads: CASSLGSGGEQFF. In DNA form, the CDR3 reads TGTGCCAGCAGCTTAGGTAGCGGAGGCGAGCAGTTCTTC.